The 31 T cell receptor beta chains below come from one sample, sequenced in a study of CD8+CD57+ T cells in acquired aplastic anemia (dated by TCRdb to 2016 to 2018). The reads were generated on an Illumina HiSeq 2000. Genomic DNA was used as template for profiling of TCR beta VDJ combinations and CDR3 sequences. The public sequencing data were trimmed at Q25 with fastp and processed into clonotypes with MiXCR by TCRdb, which kept only in-frame beta chains. Merged by CDR3 protein, the rows form single entries marked with the most common genes and DNA. Present in this sample are 75,000 to 100,000 distinct CDR3 sequences, roughly two thirds of which were seen just once. Clones ranked in the top ten supply 65% of the sample. Expansion of CD8+CD57+ cells had been shown by flow cytometry in the patients chosen for sequencing. The sequencing input was sorted CD4+, CD8+, or CD8+CD57+ T cells (not recorded which) from PBMCs. The receptors derive from a human donor with aplastic anemia.

This clonotype was seen more than once but under ten times. The chain is built from TRBV7-2 and TRBJ2-7; tentatively, D is TRBD1 (5 bases). Looked up from germline, CDR1 is SGHTA and CDR2 is FQGNSA. The CDR3 loop spans 12 amino acids. The V end was cut by 6 bases, the J end by 4 bases, with 10 bases between. CDR3 DNA sequence: TGTGCCAGCAGTCGTTCAGGGTACGAGCAGTACTTC. Translating gives CASSRSGYEQYF.

The V and J genes are TRBV10-1 and TRBJ1-2; the D is unclear. Germline CDR1 WNHNN, CDR2 SYGVQD (reference sequence). The V gene lost 5 bases and the J gene lost 0 bases, with 13 bases spanning the gap. The CDR3 extends over 15 amino acids. The chain's CDR3 is CASSRQAPSNYGYTF. Written as DNA, the CDR3 is TGCGCCAGCAGTCGGCAGGCCCCCTCTAACTATGGCTACACCTTC.

V and J are TRBV20-1 and TRBJ1-1; D is unclear. In germline, CDR1 is DFQATT, CDR2 SNEGSKA (reference sequence). CDR3 size: 13 residues. V gave up 4 bases and J gave up 1 base, with 10 bases separating them. The CDR3 bases are TGCAGTGCTAACCCCGGCGGGAACACTGAAGCTTTCTTT. This translates into CSANPGGNTEAFF.

The chain recombines TRBV20-1 with TRBJ2-7, with D maybe TRBD2 (5 bases). CDR3 length: 15 residues. From germline, CDR1 is DFQATT and CDR2 SNEGSKA (reference sequence). Trimming shortened V by 7 bases and J by 0 bases, and 19 bases separated the two germline ends. DNA for the CDR3: TGCAGTGGCGTGCGGGTTGGACGATACTCCTACGAGCAGTACTTC. It translates to CSGVRVGRYSYEQYF.

J is TRBJ2-3 and V is TRBV2; 9 bases fit TRBD2. Germline loops: CDR1 SNHLY, CDR2 FYNNEI. V trimming: 7 bases; J trimming: 5 bases; junction bases outside the gene matches: 7. This CDR3 is built from 14 residues. CDR3 nucleotide sequence: TGTGCCAGCACCATAGCGGGAGCAGTAGATACGCAGTATTTT. Its protein is CASTIAGAVDTQYF.

This chain joins TRBV24-1 and TRBJ1-3; TRBD1 aligns across 7 bases. The CDR3 loop spans 16 amino acids. With 6 bases clipped from V and 2 bases from J, the junction kept 9 bases outside the gene matches. Germline V gene lookup returns CDR1 KGHDR and CDR2 SFDVKD. DNA for the CDR3: TGTGCCACCAGTACCCCCAGGGGGATAGCTGGAAACACCATATATTTT. Its protein is CATSTPRGIAGNTIYF.

J is TRBJ2-5 and V is TRBV2, with TRBD1 identical over 7 bases. The CDR3 sequence is 14 residues long. CDR1 and CDR2 from the germline V gene are SNHLY and FYNNEI. V lost 1 base and J lost 4; bases outside the gene matches: 3. The CDR3 DNA sequence: TGTGCCAGCAGTGAAGGGCCAGGGGGAGAGACCCAGTACTTC. Amino acids: CASSEGPGGETQYF.

The genes are TRBV29-1 and TRBJ1-1, with D uncertain. Germline V gives CDR1 SQVTM, CDR2 ANQGSEA. V lost 1 base and J 1 base, leaving 1 base between the germline ends. The CDR3 covers 11 residues. CDR3 sequence: CSVEGNTEAFF. In DNA, the CDR3 is TGCAGCGTTGAAGGGAACACTGAAGCTTTCTTT.

This clonotype showed up just a few times. This chain links TRBV20-1 with TRBJ1-2, with TRBD1 matching over 11 bases. This CDR3 has 12 residues. CDR1 is DFQATT and CDR2 is SNEGSKA in the germline V gene (reference sequence). J lost 8 bases, V lost 6 bases, and 5 bases had no gene match. CDR3 nucleotides: TGCAGTGCCTCCGGGACAGGGGGAGGCTACACCTTC. It specifies CSASGTGGGYTF.

The chain employs TRBV20-1 and TRBJ1-2; 8 bases fit TRBD1. Germline-derived CDR1 and CDR2 are DFQATT and SNEGSKA (reference sequence). Trimming removed 2 bases from V and 5 bases from J; junction bases left unmatched: 13. CDR3 length: 16 amino acids. CDR3 in DNA: TGCAGTGCTAGATCCGGACAGGGCCAAAGGGATTATGGCTACACCTTC. It specifies CSARSGQGQRDYGYTF.

For the CDR3, the DNA is TGCAGTGCTAGGATGGACAGGGGGCAGGGAAACACCATATATTTT. Protein sequence: CSARMDRGQGNTIYF. This chain uses TRBV20-1 with TRBJ1-3; 11 nucleotides line up with TRBD1. The CDR3 totals 15 residues. Trimming at V came to 3 bases and at J to 4 bases, leaving 5 bases not matched to a gene. Germline V CDR1 and CDR2: DFQATT, SNEGSKA (reference sequence).

This chain links TRBV15 with TRBJ2-7; a possible D gene is TRBD1 (6 bases). From germline, CDR1 is LNHNV and CDR2 YYDKDF (reference sequence). With 4 bases removed from V and 6 bases from J, the gap between germline ends came to 13 bases. This CDR3 has 13 residues. Here the CDR3 DNA reads TGTGCCACCAGCACCCTTGACAGGCTCGAGCAGTACTTC. This translates into CATSTLDRLEQYF.

This clonotype was seen repeatedly, ten times or more. V usage is TRBV12-3 or TRBV12-4 and J usage is TRBJ1-1; D gene unclear. The ends were cut back, 2 bases at V and 6 bases at J, with 16 bases in the middle. The CDR3 runs 15 residues. The chain's CDR3 is CASSLRRASLPEAFF. Here the CDR3 DNA reads TGTGCCAGCAGTTTAAGAAGGGCGTCACTCCCTGAAGCTTTCTTT.

V is TRBV20-1 and J is TRBJ1-2; 7 bases match TRBD1. Germline V lookup: CDR1 DFQATT, CDR2 SNEGSKA (reference sequence). V shed 5 bases and J 5 bases; nucleotides not matched to a gene: 2. The CDR3 covers 11 residues. The DNA of the CDR3 is TGCAGTGCTCGACAGGGATATGGCTACACCTTC. Amino acids: CSARQGYGYTF.

CDR3 protein: CAISDLVNTEAFF. The CDR3 coding sequence is TGTGCCATCAGTGATCTGGTGAACACTGAAGCTTTCTTT. The rearrangement links TRBV10-3 to TRBJ1-1; D ambiguous. The CDR3 totals 13 residues. Germline V gene sequence: CDR1 ENHRY, CDR2 SYGVKD. Trimming shortened V by 3 bases and J by 0 bases, and 5 bases separated the two germline ends.

The V and J genes are TRBV20-1 and TRBJ2-7; unclear D gene. Trimming removed 2 bases from V and 0 bases from J, with 17 bases in between. Per the germline V gene, CDR1 is DFQATT and CDR2 is SNEGSKA (reference sequence). CDR3 length: 16 amino acids. CDR3 in amino acids: CSARNPTQASSYEQYF. Written as DNA, the CDR3 is TGCAGTGCTAGAAACCCGACCCAAGCCAGCTCCTACGAGCAGTACTTC.

V is TRBV28 and J is TRBJ1-5; a possible D gene is TRBD1 (5 bases). Germline lookup yields CDR1 MDHEN and CDR2 SYDVKM. This CDR3 comprises 15 residues. The ends were cut back, 3 bases at V and 1 base at J, with 10 bases in the middle. The CDR3 nucleotides read TGTGCCAGCAGTTTGCGGGGGGAGAGCAATCAGCCCCAGCATTTT. Its protein product is CASSLRGESNQPQHF.

V usage is TRBV12-3 or TRBV12-4 and J usage is TRBJ1-1; 7 bases agree with TRBD1. The CDR3 runs to 15 residues. Trimming took 8 bases from V and 7 from J; bases not matched to a gene: 16. The CDR3 region is CASAPSWTGEYEAFF. The CDR3 DNA sequence: TGTGCCAGCGCTCCTAGCTGGACAGGCGAGTATGAAGCTTTCTTT.

V usage is TRBV5-4 and J usage is TRBJ1-2; D not resolved. Germline V gene data show CDR1 as SGHNT and CDR2 as YYREEE (reference sequence). The V and J ends lost 4 bases and 0 bases respectively, with 7 bases between them. The CDR3 extends over 13 amino acids. The CDR3: CASSLWANYGYTF. In DNA form, the CDR3 reads TGTGCCAGCAGCCTCTGGGCTAACTATGGCTACACCTTC.

The chain links TRBV9 to TRBJ1-1; 7 nucleotides match TRBD1. V dropped 0 bases and J dropped 3; count of bases not matched to a gene: 5. CDR1 SGDLS and CDR2 YYNGEE come from the germline V gene. The CDR3 loop spans 15 amino acids. In nucleotides, the CDR3 is TGTGCCAGCAGCGTAGAGGTAGGGGGCGACACTGAAGCTTTCTTT. Residues: CASSVEVGGDTEAFF.

This clonotype was observed a single time. The gene calls are TRBV2 and TRBJ2-7, with 11 bases lining up with TRBD2. The CDR3 loop spans 15 amino acids. CDR1 is SNHLY and CDR2 is FYNNEI in the germline V gene. Trimming removed 7 bases from V and 0 bases from J; junction bases left unmatched: 5. The CDR3 sequence: CASTLAGGSSYEQYF. CDR3 bases: TGTGCCAGCACCCTAGCGGGAGGTAGCTCCTACGAGCAGTACTTC. The variable domain in full, completed from reference TRBV2 and TRBJ2-7, reads EPEVTQTPSHQVTQMGQEVILRCVPISNHLYFYWYRQILGQKVEFLVSFYNNEISEKSEIFDDQFSVERPDGSNFTLKIRSTKLEDSAMYFCASTLAGGSSYEQYFGPGTRLTVT.

Regarding this clonotype: The junction departs from germline at one end; a sequencing error may be responsible. The chain links TRBV20-1 to TRBJ1-1; no reliable D call. The germline gives CDR1 DFQATT, CDR2 SNEGSKA (reference sequence). CDR3 length: 8 amino acids. This CDR3 is CSARRGIF. In DNA, the CDR3 is TGCAGTGCTAGAAGAGGAATTTTT.

The chain is built from TRBV7-9 and TRBJ2-5, with TRBD1 identical over 7 bases. With V trimmed by 4 bases and J by 7 bases, 6 bases remained unmatched. From germline, CDR1 is SEHNR and CDR2 FQNEAQ (reference sequence). The length of the CDR3 is 13 residues. The CDR3 DNA reads as TGTGCCAGCAGCTCCGGGACAGCGAGGACCCAGTACTTC. Residues: CASSSGTARTQYF.

The chain combines TRBV20-1 with TRBJ1-6, with 12 bases fitting TRBD1. Per germline, CDR1 DFQATT and CDR2 SNEGSKA (reference sequence). The V and J ends lost 0 bases and 10 bases, in that order; junction bases with no gene match: 7. The CDR3 is 16 residues long. Here the CDR3 reads CSARDYGTGGESPLHF. As DNA, the CDR3 is TGCAGTGCTAGAGATTACGGGACAGGGGGCGAATCACCCCTCCACTTT.

The chain is built from TRBV5-1 and TRBJ1-3; D call uncertain. CDR1 SGHRS and CDR2 YFSETQ come from the germline V gene. Trimming cost V 3 bases and J 0 bases, with 16 bases left between them. The CDR3 has 17 residues. CDR3 residues: CASSSEVGRNSGNTIYF. The DNA of the CDR3 is TGCGCCAGCAGCTCGGAAGTTGGACGGAACTCTGGAAACACCATATATTTT.

V usage is TRBV19 and J usage is TRBJ1-3, with D maybe TRBD1 (5 bases). This CDR3 spans 14 amino acids. Germline CDR1 LNHDA, CDR2 SQIVND (reference sequence). The germline V and J ends were trimmed by 3 bases and 6 bases, with 12 bases remaining between them. CDR3 loop: CASSIGGDVNTIYF. CDR3 bases: TGTGCCAGTAGTATCGGAGGGGACGTAAACACCATATATTTT.

This chain links TRBV20-1 with TRBJ1-5, with TRBD1 as a possible D gene (5 bases). The CDR3 sequence is 15 residues long. V shed 6 bases and J shed 0 bases, with 15 bases lying between them. Germline CDR1 reads DFQATT; CDR2 reads SNEGSKA (reference sequence). CDR3 DNA: TGCAGTGCCTCAACGGGGGGGTATAGCAATCAGCCCCAGCATTTT. This gives the protein CSASTGGYSNQPQHF.

J is TRBJ1-4 and V is TRBV25-1; TRBD1 matches at 8 bases. This CDR3 is built from 13 residues. Trimming removed 5 bases from V and 7 bases from J; junction bases left unmatched: 3. The V gene's germline CDR1 is MGHDK and CDR2 SYGVNS. The CDR3 DNA follows: TGTGCCAGCAGTTCTACAGGGGGTGAAAAACTGTTTTTT. Protein: CASSSTGGEKLFF.

The chain recombines TRBV7-9 with TRBJ1-6; 9 bases match TRBD1. The germline V gene encodes CDR1 SEHNR and CDR2 FQNEAQ (reference sequence). V gave up 5 bases and J gave up 5 bases; unmatched junction bases: 4. This CDR3 is built from 15 residues. The CDR3 region is CASSMGQGDNSPLHF. CDR3 coding DNA: TGTGCCAGCAGCATGGGACAGGGCGATAATTCACCCCTCCACTTT.

V and J are TRBV24-1 and TRBJ2-1; D is perhaps TRBD2 (6 bases). This CDR3 has 13 residues. Trimming took 4 bases from V and 10 from J, leaving 13 bases between them. Germline CDR1 reads KGHDR; CDR2 reads SFDVKD. The CDR3 protein is CATSDLTRGEQFF. The CDR3 bases are TGTGCCACCAGTGACCTCACCCGGGGGGAGCAGTTCTTC.

V usage is TRBV2 and J usage is TRBJ2-2; 9 nucleotides line up with TRBD2. In germline, CDR1 is SNHLY, CDR2 FYNNEI. Unmatched junction bases numbered 10, after V lost 8 bases and J lost 6 bases. The CDR3 loop spans 15 amino acids. CDR3 in DNA: TGTGCCAGCGCAACCGGGACTAGCCGTTCCGGGGAGCTGTTTTTT. Protein product: CASATGTSRSGELFF.